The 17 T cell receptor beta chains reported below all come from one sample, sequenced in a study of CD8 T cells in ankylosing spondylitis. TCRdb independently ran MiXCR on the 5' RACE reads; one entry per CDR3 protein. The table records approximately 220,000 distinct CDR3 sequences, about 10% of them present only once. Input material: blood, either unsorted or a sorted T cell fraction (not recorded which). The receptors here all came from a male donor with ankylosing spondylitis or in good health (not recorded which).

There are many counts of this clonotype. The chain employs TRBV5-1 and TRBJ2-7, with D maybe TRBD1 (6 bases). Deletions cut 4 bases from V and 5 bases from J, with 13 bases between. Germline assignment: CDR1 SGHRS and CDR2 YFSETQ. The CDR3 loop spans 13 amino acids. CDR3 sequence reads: CASSEQGINEQYF. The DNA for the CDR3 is TGCGCCAGCAGCGAACAGGGCATCAACGAGCAGTACTTC.

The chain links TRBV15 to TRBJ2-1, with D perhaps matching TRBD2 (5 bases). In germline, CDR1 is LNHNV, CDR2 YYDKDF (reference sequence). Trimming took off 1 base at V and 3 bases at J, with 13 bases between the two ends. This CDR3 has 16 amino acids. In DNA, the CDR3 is TGTGCCACCAGCAGAGTAGGACTCCCCGACTACAATGAGCAGTTCTTC. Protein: CATSRVGLPDYNEQFF.

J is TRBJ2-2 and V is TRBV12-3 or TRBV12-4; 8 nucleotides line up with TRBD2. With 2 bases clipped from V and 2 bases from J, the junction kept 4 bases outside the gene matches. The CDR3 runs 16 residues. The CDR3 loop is CASSLSGGRNTGELFF. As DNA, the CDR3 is TGTGCCAGCAGTTTATCGGGGGGGCGCAACACCGGGGAGCTGTTTTTT.

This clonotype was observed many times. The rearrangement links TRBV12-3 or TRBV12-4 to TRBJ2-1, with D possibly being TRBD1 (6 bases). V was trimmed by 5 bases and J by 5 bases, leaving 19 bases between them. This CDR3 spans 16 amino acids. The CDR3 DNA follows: TGTGCCAGCAGTCTCCAATCAGGGGCGTTCCACAATGAGCAGTTCTTC. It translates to CASSLQSGAFHNEQFF.

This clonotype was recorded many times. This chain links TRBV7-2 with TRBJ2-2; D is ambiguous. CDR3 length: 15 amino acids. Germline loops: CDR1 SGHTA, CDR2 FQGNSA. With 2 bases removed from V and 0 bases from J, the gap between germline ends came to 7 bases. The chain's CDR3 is CASSLMTANTGELFF. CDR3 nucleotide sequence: TGTGCCAGCAGCTTAATGACGGCGAACACCGGGGAGCTGTTTTTT. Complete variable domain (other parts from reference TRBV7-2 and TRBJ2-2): GAGVSQSPSNKVTEKGKDVELRCDPISGHTALYWYRQSLGQGLEFLIYFQGNSAPDKSGLPSDRFSAERTGGSVSTLTIQRTQQEDSAVYLCASSLMTANTGELFFGEGSRLTVL.

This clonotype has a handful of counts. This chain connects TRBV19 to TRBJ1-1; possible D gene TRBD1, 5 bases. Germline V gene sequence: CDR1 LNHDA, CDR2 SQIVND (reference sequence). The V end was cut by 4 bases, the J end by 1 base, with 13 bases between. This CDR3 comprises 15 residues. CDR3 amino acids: CASSREGTANTEAFF. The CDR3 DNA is TGTGCCAGTAGTAGGGAGGGGACGGCGAACACTGAAGCTTTCTTT.

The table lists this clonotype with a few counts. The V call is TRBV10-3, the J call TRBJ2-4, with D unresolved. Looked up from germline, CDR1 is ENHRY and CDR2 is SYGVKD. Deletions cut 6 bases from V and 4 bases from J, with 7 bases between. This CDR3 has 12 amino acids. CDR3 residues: CAISEGKNIQYF. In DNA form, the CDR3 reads TGTGCCATCAGCGAAGGGAAAAACATTCAGTACTTC.

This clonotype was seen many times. This CDR3 is CASSLKDTIYF. CDR3 DNA sequence: TGTGCCAGCAGCTTGAAGGACACCATATATTTT. The chain recombines TRBV11-2 with TRBJ1-3; D uncertain. Deletions cut 3 bases from V and 8 bases from J, with 5 bases between. Germline-derived CDR1 and CDR2 are SGHAT and FQNNGV. The CDR3 has 11 amino acids.

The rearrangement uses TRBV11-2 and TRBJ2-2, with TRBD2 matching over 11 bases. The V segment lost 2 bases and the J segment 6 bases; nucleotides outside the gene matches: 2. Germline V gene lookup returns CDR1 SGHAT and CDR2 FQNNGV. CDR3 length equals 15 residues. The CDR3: CASSLLAGGAGELFF. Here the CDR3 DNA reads TGTGCCAGCAGCTTATTAGCGGGGGGGGCCGGGGAGCTGTTTTTT.

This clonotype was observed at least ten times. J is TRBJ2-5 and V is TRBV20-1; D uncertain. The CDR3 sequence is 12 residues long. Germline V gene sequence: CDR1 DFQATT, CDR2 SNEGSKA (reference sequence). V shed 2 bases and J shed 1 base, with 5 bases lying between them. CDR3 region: CSARTAQETQYF. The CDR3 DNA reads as TGCAGTGCTAGAACAGCCCAAGAGACCCAGTACTTC.

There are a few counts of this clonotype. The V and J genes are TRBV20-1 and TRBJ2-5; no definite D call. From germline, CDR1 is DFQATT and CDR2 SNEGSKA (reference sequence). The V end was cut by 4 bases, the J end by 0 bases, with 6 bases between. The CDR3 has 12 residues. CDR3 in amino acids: CSATGYQETQYF. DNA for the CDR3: TGCAGTGCTACCGGGTACCAAGAGACCCAGTACTTC.

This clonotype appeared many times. This chain's CDR3 is CATRWTGHTEAFF. The CDR3 region has the DNA TGTGCCACCAGATGGACAGGGCACACTGAAGCTTTCTTT. The chain is built from TRBV24-1 and TRBJ1-1; 8 nucleotides line up with TRBD1. Germline trimming cut 7 bases from V and 3 bases from J; bases unmatched to any gene: 3. This CDR3 comprises 13 residues. CDR1 and CDR2 (germline): KGHDR, SFDVKD.

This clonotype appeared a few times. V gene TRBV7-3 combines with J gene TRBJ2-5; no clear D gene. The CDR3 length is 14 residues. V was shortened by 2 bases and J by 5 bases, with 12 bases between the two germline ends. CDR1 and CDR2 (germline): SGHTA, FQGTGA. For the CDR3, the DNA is TGTGCCAGCAGCTTAGAACCCAGTCGGGAGACCCAGTACTTC. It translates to CASSLEPSRETQYF.

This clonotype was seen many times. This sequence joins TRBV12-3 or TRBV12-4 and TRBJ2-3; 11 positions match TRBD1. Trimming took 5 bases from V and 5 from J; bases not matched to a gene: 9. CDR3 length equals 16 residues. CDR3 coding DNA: TGTGCCAGCAGTCAGCGGGACAGGGGGTTTGAAGATACGCAGTATTTT. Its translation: CASSQRDRGFEDTQYF.

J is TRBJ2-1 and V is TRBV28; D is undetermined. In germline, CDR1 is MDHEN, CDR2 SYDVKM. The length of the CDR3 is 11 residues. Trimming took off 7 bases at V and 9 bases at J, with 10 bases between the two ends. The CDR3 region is CASNQDVEQFF. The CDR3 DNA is TGTGCCAGCAACCAGGATGTTGAGCAGTTCTTC.

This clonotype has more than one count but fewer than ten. The CDR3 loop is CASSDAAARIEQYF. CDR3 sequence (DNA): TGTGCCAGCAGTGACGCGGCGGCCAGAATCGAGCAGTACTTC. The rearrangement links TRBV6-1 to TRBJ2-7; D not certain. Germline V gene lookup returns CDR1 MNHNS and CDR2 SASEGT. There are 14 residues in the CDR3. V was trimmed by 3 bases and J by 6 bases, leaving 15 bases between them.

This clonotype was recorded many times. In DNA form, the CDR3 reads TGTGCCAGCAGTGAAGTTGAGGGACCCTGGACTCAGCCCCAGCATTTT. Protein sequence: CASSEVEGPWTQPQHF. The chain employs TRBV2 and TRBJ1-5; perhaps TRBD1 as D (5 bases). Germline V gene sequence: CDR1 SNHLY, CDR2 FYNNEI. This CDR3 spans 16 amino acids. The V and J ends lost 1 base and 6 bases respectively, with 16 bases between them.